The 17 T cell receptor beta chains reported below all come from one sample, sequenced in a study of blood T cell dynamics during melanoma immunotherapy. TCRdb's copy holds only in-frame clones and misses some; the assay was immunoSEQ multiplex PCR. The sample includes under 8,000 clones, around 80% seen only once; the top ten take about 30%. Time point denoted: pre-treatment baseline. This sample comprised blood, obtained from a patient treated with checkpoint blockade. Every receptor here comes from a human donor with melanoma.

In this sample, this clone turned up a few times. The chain combines TRBV7-6 with TRBJ1-1; D not certain. The length of the CDR3 is 12 residues. From germline, CDR1 is SGHVS and CDR2 FNYEAQ. The V gene lost 4 bases and the J gene lost 5 bases, with 8 bases spanning the gap. This CDR3 reads CASSSGRTEAFF. The DNA for the CDR3 is TGTGCCAGCAGCTCTGGACGGACTGAAGCTTTCTTT.

CDR3 in DNA: TGTGCCAGCAGCTCCACTCTAATGAACACTGAAGCTTTCTTT. Protein sequence: CASSSTLMNTEAFF. V gene TRBV7-9 combines with J gene TRBJ1-1; no clear D. The CDR3 covers 14 residues. CDR1 is SEHNR and CDR2 is FQNEAQ in the germline V gene (reference sequence). The V end was cut by 4 bases, the J end by 0 bases, with 9 bases between.

The chain combines TRBV6-7 with TRBJ2-6; no reliable D call. TRBV6-7 carries the ORF label, with uncertain function. The CDR3 length is 18 residues. Trimming stripped 5 bases from V and 5 bases from J, with 22 bases between. DNA for the CDR3: TGTGCCAGCAGTCCGAATGAGCGTATACAAAGTCGGGCCAACGTCCTGACTTTC. Translation: CASSPNERIQSRANVLTF.

The rearrangement joins TRBV29-1 to TRBJ1-1; no definite D call. The CDR3 length is 13 residues. Germline lookup yields CDR1 SQVTM and CDR2 ANQGSEA. V lost 4 bases, J lost 0 bases, and 9 bases lay in between. DNA of the CDR3: TGCAGCGTTGCGCGGGGTATGAACACTGAAGCTTTCTTT. It yields the protein CSVARGMNTEAFF.

The chain combines TRBV4-1 with TRBJ2-6, with D perhaps matching TRBD1 (5 bases). Trimming left V 1 base short and J 1 base short, with 8 bases between. Germline-derived CDR1 and CDR2 are MGHRA and YSYEKL. CDR3 length: 16 residues. The DNA of the CDR3 is TGCGCCAGCAGCCAAGGTAGGGGTTCTGGGGCCAACGTCCTGACTTTC. As protein: CASSQGRGSGANVLTF.

This clone was detected only a few times. The rearrangement joins TRBV5-8 to TRBJ1-5, with 7 positions matching TRBD1. This CDR3 region has 16 residues. Germline V CDR1 and CDR2: SGHTS, YDEGEE. V lost 4 bases, J lost 0 bases, and 7 bases stayed unmatched. CDR3: CASSMTGSYSNQPQHF. CDR3 DNA: TGTGCCAGCAGCATGACAGGGTCCTATAGCAATCAGCCCCAGCATTTT.

V usage is TRBV2 and J usage is TRBJ1-2, with a weak D call TRBD1 (5 bases). Germline values: CDR1 SNHLY, CDR2 FYNNEI. The CDR3 sequence is 15 residues long. Trimming took off 0 bases at V and 4 bases at J, with 12 bases between the two ends. CDR3 sequence: CASSEASGLSYGYTF. The CDR3 nucleotides are TGTGCCAGCAGTGAAGCGTCGGGACTAAGCTATGGCTACACCTTC.

The chain employs TRBV11-2 and TRBJ2-7; D not certain. Germline CDR1 and CDR2: SGHAT and FQNNGV. V was pared by 1 base and J by 3 bases, with 4 bases between. This CDR3 has 12 amino acids. The CDR3 loop reads CASSLADYEQYF. CDR3 nucleotides: TGTGCCAGCAGCTTAGCGGACTACGAGCAGTACTTC.

This clone appeared a few times. The rearrangement joins TRBV5-1 to TRBJ1-5; 7 bases map to TRBD1. The CDR3 runs to 15 residues. The V and J ends lost 4 bases and 6 bases, in that order; junction bases with no gene match: 10. Germline lookup yields CDR1 SGHRS and CDR2 YFSETQ. The CDR3, as DNA: TGCGCCAGCAGCCAACAGGGGATTCACGGTCAGCCCCAGCATTTT. This codes for CASSQQGIHGQPQHF.

V and J are TRBV5-1 and TRBJ2-6; D is perhaps TRBD1 (7 bases). CDR1 is SGHRS, CDR2 YFSETQ, per germline. V shed 4 bases and J shed 2 bases, with 16 bases lying between them. CDR3 size: 17 residues. The CDR3 sequence is CASSPTEGAPGANVLTF. CDR3 nucleotide sequence: TGCGCCAGCAGCCCTACGGAGGGGGCGCCTGGGGCCAACGTCCTGACTTTC.

V is TRBV5-4 and J is TRBJ1-6, with 7 bases identical to TRBD1. The CDR3 runs 14 residues. The J segment lost 9 bases and the V segment lost 0 bases, leaving 3 bases of the junction unmatched. CDR1 is SGHNT and CDR2 is YYREEE in the germline V gene (reference sequence). The CDR3 sequence is CASSLDRGASPLHF. As DNA, the CDR3 is TGTGCCAGCAGCTTGGACAGGGGAGCTTCACCCCTCCACTTT.

This chain joins TRBV19 and TRBJ1-2; TRBD1 is a possible D gene (5 bases). Trimming cost V 8 bases and J 2 bases, with 12 bases left between them. Germline V gives CDR1 LNHDA, CDR2 SQIVND (reference sequence). The CDR3 length is 13 residues. For the CDR3, the DNA is TGTGCCAGTGGCGGGGGATCCAACTATGGCTACACCTTC. The encoded protein is CASGGGSNYGYTF.

This clone came up once. V is TRBV27 and J is TRBJ1-1; D remains unclear. V lost 6 bases and J 1 base, leaving 3 bases between the germline ends. Germline V gene data show CDR1 as MNHEY and CDR2 as SMNVEV (reference sequence). This CDR3 is built from 11 residues. In nucleotides, the CDR3 is TGTGCCAGCAGGAAGAACACTGAAGCTTTCTTT. Translated, it gives CASRKNTEAFF.

The chain joins TRBV11-2 to TRBJ2-7; D possibly corresponds to TRBD2 (6 bases). V was trimmed by 3 bases and J by 3 bases, leaving 12 bases between them. CDR1 SGHAT and CDR2 FQNNGV come from the germline V gene. The CDR3 has 14 amino acids. The CDR3 protein is CASSFPGTGYEQYF. For the CDR3, the DNA is TGTGCCAGCAGCTTTCCCGGGACTGGCTACGAGCAGTACTTC.

The chain uses TRBV5-1 and TRBJ1-1; D uncertain. The CDR3 totals 14 residues. V was clipped by 4 bases and J by 0 bases, with 10 bases between them. The germline V gene encodes CDR1 SGHRS and CDR2 YFSETQ. Written as DNA, the CDR3 is TGCGCCAGCAGCGGACCACAGATGAACACTGAAGCTTTCTTT. Translation gives CASSGPQMNTEAFF.

The rearrangement links TRBV29-1 to TRBJ2-1; TRBD1 is a possible D gene (5 bases). CDR1 is SQVTM, CDR2 ANQGSEA, per germline. With 6 bases removed from V and 7 bases from J, the gap between germline ends came to 16 bases. This CDR3 has 13 residues. In DNA form, the CDR3 reads TGCAGCGTGACCCACAGGTTCGGAAATGAGCAGTTCTTC. Its translation: CSVTHRFGNEQFF.

The chain uses TRBV2 and TRBJ1-5; 7 bases map to TRBD1. CDR1 and CDR2 from the germline V gene are SNHLY and FYNNEI. The CDR3 has 14 amino acids. The junction had 8 bases not matched to a gene; V was cut back by 6 bases and J by 6 bases. CDR3 amino acids: CASRGDRLGQPQHF. CDR3 nucleotides: TGTGCCAGCAGAGGGGACAGACTAGGTCAGCCCCAGCATTTT.